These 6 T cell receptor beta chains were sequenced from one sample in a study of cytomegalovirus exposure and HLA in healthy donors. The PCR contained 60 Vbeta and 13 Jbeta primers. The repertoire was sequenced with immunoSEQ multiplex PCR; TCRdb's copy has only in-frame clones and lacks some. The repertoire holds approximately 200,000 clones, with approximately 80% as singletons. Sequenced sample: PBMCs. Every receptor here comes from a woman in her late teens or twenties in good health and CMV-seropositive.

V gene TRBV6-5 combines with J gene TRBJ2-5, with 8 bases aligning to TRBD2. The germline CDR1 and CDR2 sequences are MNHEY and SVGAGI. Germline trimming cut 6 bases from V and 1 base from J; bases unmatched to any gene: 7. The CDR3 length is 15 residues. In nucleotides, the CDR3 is TGTGCCAGCAGCTACGGGGGGGGGTTCCAAGAGACCCAGTACTTC. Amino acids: CASSYGGGFQETQYF.

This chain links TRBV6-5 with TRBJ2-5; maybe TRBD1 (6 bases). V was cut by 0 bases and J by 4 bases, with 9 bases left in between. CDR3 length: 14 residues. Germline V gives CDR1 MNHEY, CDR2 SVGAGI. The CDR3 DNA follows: TGTGCCAGCAGTTACTCGCCAGGGGTAGAGACCCAGTACTTC. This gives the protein CASSYSPGVETQYF.

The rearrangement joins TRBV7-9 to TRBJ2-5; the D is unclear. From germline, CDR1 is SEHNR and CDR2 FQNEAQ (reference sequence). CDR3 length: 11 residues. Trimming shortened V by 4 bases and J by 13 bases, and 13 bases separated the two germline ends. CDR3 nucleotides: TGTGCCAGCAGCTCCCAGGCCCCGCTGTACTTC. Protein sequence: CASSSQAPLYF.

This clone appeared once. The CDR3 loop reads CASRAPRSGGPYEQYF. The DNA for the CDR3 is TGTGCCAGCAGGGCCCCTCGCTCAGGGGGCCCCTACGAGCAGTACTTC. This chain links TRBV2 with TRBJ2-7; TRBD1 matches at 8 bases. This CDR3 comprises 16 residues. J was trimmed by 2 bases and V by 6 bases; bases with no gene match: 12. From germline, CDR1 is SNHLY and CDR2 FYNNEI.

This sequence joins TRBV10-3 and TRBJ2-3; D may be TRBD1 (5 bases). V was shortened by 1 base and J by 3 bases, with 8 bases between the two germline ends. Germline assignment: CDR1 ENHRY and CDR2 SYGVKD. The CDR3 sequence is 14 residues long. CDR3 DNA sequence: TGTGCCATCAGTGAGTGGTCAGGGACAGATACGCAGTATTTT. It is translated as CAISEWSGTDTQYF.

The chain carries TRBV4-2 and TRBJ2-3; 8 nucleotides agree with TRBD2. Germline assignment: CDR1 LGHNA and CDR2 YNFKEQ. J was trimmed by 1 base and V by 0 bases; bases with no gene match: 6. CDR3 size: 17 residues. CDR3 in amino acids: CASSQDQTRGGTDTQYF. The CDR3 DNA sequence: TGTGCCAGCAGCCAAGATCAGACGCGGGGGGGCACAGATACGCAGTATTTT.